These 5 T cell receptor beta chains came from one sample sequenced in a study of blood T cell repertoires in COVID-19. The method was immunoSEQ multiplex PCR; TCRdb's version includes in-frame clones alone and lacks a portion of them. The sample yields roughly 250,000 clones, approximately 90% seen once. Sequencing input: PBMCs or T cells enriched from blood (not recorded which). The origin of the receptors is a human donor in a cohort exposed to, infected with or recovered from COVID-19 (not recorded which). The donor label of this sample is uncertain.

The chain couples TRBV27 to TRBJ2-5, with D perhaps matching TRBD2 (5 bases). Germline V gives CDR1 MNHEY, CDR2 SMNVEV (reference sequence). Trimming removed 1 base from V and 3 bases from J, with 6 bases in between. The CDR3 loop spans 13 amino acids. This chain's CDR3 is CASSLYSEETQYF. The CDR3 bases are TGTGCCAGCAGTTTATATAGCGAAGAGACCCAGTACTTC.

CDR3 residues: CAWSVWGEPEAFF. CDR3 coding DNA: TGTGCCTGGAGTGTATGGGGCGAACCTGAAGCTTTCTTT. V is TRBV30 and J is TRBJ1-1; maybe TRBD1 (5 bases). CDR3 length: 13 amino acids. V shed 0 bases and J shed 6 bases, with 11 bases lying between them. The V gene's germline CDR1 is GTSNPN and CDR2 SVGIG (reference sequence). Complete variable domain (other parts from reference TRBV30 and TRBJ1-1): SQTIHQWPATLVQPVGSPLSLECTVEGTSNPNLYWYRQAAGRGLQLLFYSVGIGQISSEVPQNLSASRPQDRQFILSSKKLLLSDSGFYLCAWSVWGEPEAFFGQGTRLTVV.

CDR3 DNA sequence: TGTGCCAGCAACGAGCGGGGTCACAATCAGCCCCAGCATTTT. Translating gives CASNERGHNQPQHF. V is TRBV27 and J is TRBJ1-5; D is unresolved. The CDR3 extends over 14 amino acids. Germline V gene data show CDR1 as MNHEY and CDR2 as SMNVEV (reference sequence). Trimming cost V 7 bases and J 3 bases, with 13 bases left between them.

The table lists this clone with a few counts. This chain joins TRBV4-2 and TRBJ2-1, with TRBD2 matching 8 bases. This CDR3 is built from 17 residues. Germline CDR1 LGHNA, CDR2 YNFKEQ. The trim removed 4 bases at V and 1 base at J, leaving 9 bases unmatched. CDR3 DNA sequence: TGTGCCAGCAGCCCGGACGATGGCGGGGGGTCCTACAATGAGCAGTTCTTC. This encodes CASSPDDGGGSYNEQFF.

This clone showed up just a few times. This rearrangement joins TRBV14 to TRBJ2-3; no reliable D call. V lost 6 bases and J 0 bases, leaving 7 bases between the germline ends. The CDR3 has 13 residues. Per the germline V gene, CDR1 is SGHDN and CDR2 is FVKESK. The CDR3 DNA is TGTGCCAGCAGACTCCGTAGCACAGATACGCAGTATTTT. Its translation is CASRLRSTDTQYF.